These T cell receptor beta chains were read from a single sample in a study of technical replicates of blood from a few donors. The repertoire was sequenced with immunoSEQ multiplex PCR; TCRdb's copy has only in-frame clones and lacks some. The sample holds roughly 80,000 clones; over 90% are singletons and the top ten take 0.37%. Sequencing was done on a sample of T cells isolated from PBMCs. Receptors originate from a human donor in good health. CDR3s include the opening cysteine and the closing phenylalanine or tryptophan. D genes are given only for firm matches. Expanded clones are given a class, and other clones once, few, many or no size at all.

j_call clone_size d_call v_call cdr3_nt cdr3_aa
TRBJ2-5 NA NA TRBV2 TGTGCCAGCCTGGGCCTGGAGACCCAGTACTTC CASLGLETQYF
TRBJ2-3 NA NA TRBV6-6 TGTGCCAGCAGTTTGACACGCACAGATACGCAGTATTTT CASSLTRTDTQYF
TRBJ2-7 NA TRBD1 TRBV7-7 TGTGCCAGCAGTCCCGGGACAGGGAAGAGTCAGTACTTC CASSPGTGKSQYF
TRBJ2-7 NA TRBD2 TRBV6-6 TGTGCCAGCAGGCGGGAGGAATACGAGCAGTACTTC CASRREEYEQYF
TRBJ1-1 NA NA TRBV4-3 TGCGCCAGCAGCCAAGATCGCGGAACTGAAGCTTTCTTT CASSQDRGTEAFF
TRBJ2-1 NA TRBD1 TRBV9 TGTGCCAGCAGCGTAGGAGGGGGACAGGGGGGCAATGAGCAGTTCTTC CASSVGGGQGGNEQFF
TRBJ2-3 NA TRBD2 TRBV9 TGTGCCAGCAGCGTAAGCGGGAGTGACACAGATACGCAGTATTTT CASSVSGSDTDTQYF
TRBJ1-2 NA NA TRBV7-2 TGTGCCAGCAGCCCACCACGTGAGGGCGTCAGCGGCTACACCTTC CASSPPREGVSGYTF
TRBJ2-3 NA NA TRBV28 TGTGCCAGCAGTTCCCACACAGATACGCAGTATTTT CASSSHTDTQYF
TRBJ2-5 NA NA TRBV6-6 TGTGCCAGCAGTAGAGGGGCGGGGAAAGGTCAAGAGACCCAGTACTTC CASSRGAGKGQETQYF
TRBJ1-2 NA NA TRBV5-1 TGCGCCAGCAGCTTGGGCCCGGGCTATGGCTACACCTTC CASSLGPGYGYTF
TRBJ1-1 NA TRBD1 TRBV28 TGTGCCAGCAGTGGTCGGGGACAGGGAAGCACTGAAGCTTTCTTT CASSGRGQGSTEAFF
TRBJ2-1 NA NA TRBV7-3 TGTGCCAGCAGCTTGTCGGCGGGTCCTCCCAATGAGCAGTTCTTC CASSLSAGPPNEQFF
TRBJ2-7 NA TRBD1 TRBV6-5 TGTGCCAGCAGAGGGGGCAATATGTACGAGCAGTACTTC CASRGGNMYEQYF
TRBJ2-7 NA NA TRBV27 TGTGCCAGCAGTAAGCCGACTACGGGGGTCTACGAGCAGTACTTC CASSKPTTGVYEQYF
TRBJ2-6 NA NA TRBV11-2 TGTGCCAGCAGCTCGATTCGAGATCTAAGCTCTGGGGCCAACGTCCTGACTTTC CASSSIRDLSSGANVLTF
TRBJ1-3 NA NA TRBV11-3 TGTGCCAGCAGCTTAACGGGTATCTCTGGAAACACCATATATTTT CASSLTGISGNTIYF
TRBJ1-1 NA NA TRBV29-1 TGCAGCGTTGAACAGGGGCCGAGAAACACTGAAGCTTTCTTT CSVEQGPRNTEAFF
TRBJ2-5 NA NA TRBV9 TGTGCCAGCAGCGTAGGGTGGGCCGAGACCCAGTACTTC CASSVGWAETQYF
TRBJ1-1 NA NA TRBV9 TGTGCCAGCAGCCCCGGGGGGATCTCCGAGAACACTGAAGCTTTCTTT CASSPGGISENTEAFF
TRBJ2-1 NA NA TRBV2 TGTGCCAGCAGTGAAGGCGCCGGGAGCACCTACAATGAGCAGTTCTTC CASSEGAGSTYNEQFF
TRBJ2-1 NA TRBD1 TRBV11-3 TGTGCCAGCAGCTTACGTGGACAGGTGGGAAATGAGCAGTTCTTC CASSLRGQVGNEQFF
TRBJ2-1 NA TRBD2 TRBV5-1 TGCGCCAGCAGCTTAAGCGGGACTAGTTCCGATGAGCAGTTCTTC CASSLSGTSSDEQFF
TRBJ2-6 NA TRBD2 TRBV2 TGTGCCAGCGCCGGACTAGCTCGCTCTGGGGCCAACGTCCTGACTTTC CASAGLARSGANVLTF
TRBJ2-2 NA TRBD1 TRBV6-6 TGTGCCAGCAGTTACTTGGGACAGGGGACCGGGGAGCTGTTTTTT CASSYLGQGTGELFF
TRBJ2-1 once NA TRBV5-4 TGTGCCAGCAGCTTGGGTGGGACACTCAATGAGCAGTTCTTC CASSLGGTLNEQFF
TRBJ1-5 NA TRBD1 TRBV6-5 TGTGCCAGCACAGGGGGCTCGGGTCAGCCCCAGCATTTT CASTGGSGQPQHF
TRBJ2-7 NA TRBD2 TRBV6-4 TGTGCCAGCAGTGACTCGGCTAGCGGGAGTTACGAGCAGTACTTC CASSDSASGSYEQYF
TRBJ2-7 NA TRBD2 TRBV6-4 TGTGCCAGCAGTGACTCGGGACTAGCGGGAGATATCCACGAGCAGTACTTC CASSDSGLAGDIHEQYF
TRBJ1-2 NA TRBD1 TRBV7-9 TGTGCCAGCAGCTTGACAGGGGGCGCAGTGGACTATGGCTACACCTTC CASSLTGGAVDYGYTF
TRBJ2-1 NA NA TRBV19 TGTGCCAGTAGTTGGGACCAAGGGGGCAATGAGCAGTTCTTC CASSWDQGGNEQFF
TRBJ1-1 NA NA TRBV7-9 TGTGCCAGCAGCTTAGGGGCGGGGATTGTAGGGCTCGGAGCTTTCTTT CASSLGAGIVGLGAFF
TRBJ2-3 NA NA TRBV28 TGTGCCAGCAGTTTCGAGAACAGGGAAACGCCTAGCACAGATACGCAGTATTTT CASSFENRETPSTDTQYF
TRBJ1-2 NA NA TRBV4-1 TGCGCCAGCAGCCAAGAAGGTGGGAGGGGCGGCTACACCTTC CASSQEGGRGGYTF
TRBJ2-3 NA TRBD2 TRBV27 TGTGCCAGCAGACGAGCGGGGCCCACAGATACGCAGTATTTT CASRRAGPTDTQYF
TRBJ2-7 NA NA TRBV6-5 TGTGCCAGCAGTTACTCCCAGGTTTACTCCTACGAGCAGTACTTC CASSYSQVYSYEQYF
TRBJ1-3 NA TRBD1 TRBV18 TGTGCCAGCTCACCAGGGACAGGCACTGGAAACACCATATATTTT CASSPGTGTGNTIYF
TRBJ1-4 NA NA TRBV7-8 TGTGCCAGCAGCTTAGGGCCGGACACAAAACTGTTTTTT CASSLGPDTKLFF